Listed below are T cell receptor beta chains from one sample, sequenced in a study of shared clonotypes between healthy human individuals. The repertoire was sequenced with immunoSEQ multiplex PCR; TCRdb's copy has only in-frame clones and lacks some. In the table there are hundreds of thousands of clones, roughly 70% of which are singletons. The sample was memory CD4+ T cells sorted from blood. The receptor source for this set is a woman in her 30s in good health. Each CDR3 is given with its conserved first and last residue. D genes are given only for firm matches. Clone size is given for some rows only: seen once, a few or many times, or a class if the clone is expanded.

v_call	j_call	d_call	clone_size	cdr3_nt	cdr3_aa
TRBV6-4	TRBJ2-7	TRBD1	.	TGTGCCTTACCGGGACAGTATCTCTCCTACGAGCAGTACTTC	CALPGQYLSYEQYF
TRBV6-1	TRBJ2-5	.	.	TGTGCCAGCAGTGGACAGGTGGAGACCCAGTACTTC	CASSGQVETQYF
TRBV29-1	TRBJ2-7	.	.	TGCAGCGTTGCAGTCAGCTCCTACGAGCAGTACTTC	CSVAVSSYEQYF
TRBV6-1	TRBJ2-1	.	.	TGTGCCAGCACTATAGGGGGACAAAGCTACAATGAGCAGTTCTTC	CASTIGGQSYNEQFF
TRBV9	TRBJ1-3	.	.	TGTGCCAGCAGCGTAGGGAGTACTGGAAACACCATATATTTT	CASSVGSTGNTIYF
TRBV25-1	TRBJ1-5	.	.	TGTGCCAGCAGGCAGGGTGAAGGACAGCCCCAGCATTTT	CASRQGEGQPQHF
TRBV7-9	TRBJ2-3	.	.	TGTGCCAGCAGCCCGGGGACGCGGAGCGGGACGCAGTATTTT	CASSPGTRSGTQYF
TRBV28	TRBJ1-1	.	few	TGTGCCAGCAGCCTGGGGGCCAAAACAAGGGGCACTGAAGCTTTCTTT	CASSLGAKTRGTEAFF
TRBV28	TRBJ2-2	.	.	TGTGCCAGCAGCCGGCTCGGTATGAACACCGGGGAGCTGTTTTTT	CASSRLGMNTGELFF
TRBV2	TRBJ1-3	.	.	TGTGCCAGAACACAGGGATCTGGAAACACCATATATTTT	CARTQGSGNTIYF
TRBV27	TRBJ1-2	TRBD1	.	TGTGCCAGCAGAGAAAGGACAGGGGTGGGCTACACCTTC	CASRERTGVGYTF
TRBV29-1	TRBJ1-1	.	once	TGCAGCGGGGACACAGGGAACACTGAAGCTTTCTTT	CSGDTGNTEAFF
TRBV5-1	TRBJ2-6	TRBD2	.	TGCGCCAGCAGCTTGGACCGTTGGCGGGAGGCGCGTGGGGCCAACGTCCTGACTTTC	CASSLDRWREARGANVLTF
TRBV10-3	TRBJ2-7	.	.	TGTGCCATCAGTGACCCCGAAACCTACGAGCAGTACTTC	CAISDPETYEQYF
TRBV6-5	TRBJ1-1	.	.	TGTGCCAGCAGTTACAAATTAAACACTGAAGCTTTCTTT	CASSYKLNTEAFF
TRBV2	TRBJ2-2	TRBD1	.	TGTGCCAGCAGTGAACCTCAGGGGACAGCTTGGACCGGGGAGCTGTTTTTT	CASSEPQGTAWTGELFF
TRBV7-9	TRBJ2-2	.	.	TGTGCCAGCAGCCTAAACGGACAGATTGGCGGGGAGCTGTTTTTT	CASSLNGQIGGELFF
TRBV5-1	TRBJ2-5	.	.	TGCGCCAGCAGCTTGGATCCCAGGCAAGAGACCCAGTACTTC	CASSLDPRQETQYF
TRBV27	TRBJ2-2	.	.	TGTGCCAGCAGTTTAAAGCAGGGGTGGTCCGGGGAGCTGTTTTTT	CASSLKQGWSGELFF
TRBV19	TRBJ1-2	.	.	TGTGCCAGTAGTATAGCAGCGGGTGGCGGCTACACCTTC	CASSIAAGGGYTF
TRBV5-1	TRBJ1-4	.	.	TGCGCCAGCAGCCTCACCTCGGGGCCAGTGGAAAAACTGTTTTTT	CASSLTSGPVEKLFF
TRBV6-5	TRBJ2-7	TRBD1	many	TGTGCCAGCAGCCTATATCCGACAGGGCTCGAGCAGTACTTC	CASSLYPTGLEQYF
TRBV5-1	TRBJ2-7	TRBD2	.	TGCGCCAGCAGCAGGGGGGGCCCTAGCGGGTTTTACGAGCAGTACTTC	CASSRGGPSGFYEQYF
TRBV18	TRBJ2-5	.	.	TGTGCCAGCTCACCAAGCAGGGGACGGGAAGAGACCCAGTACTTC	CASSPSRGREETQYF
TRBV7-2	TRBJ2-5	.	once	TGTGCCAGCAGCTTAGGGGTCGGGACCTTACAAGAGACCCAGTACTTC	CASSLGVGTLQETQYF
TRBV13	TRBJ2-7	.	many	TGTGCCAGCAGCCACCGCCTTGGGAGTCCACCTTACGAGCAGTACTTC	CASSHRLGSPPYEQYF
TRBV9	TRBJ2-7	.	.	TGTGCCAGCAGCGCAAGCGGCTACGAGCAGTACTTC	CASSASGYEQYF
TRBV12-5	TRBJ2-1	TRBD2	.	TGTGCTAGTGGTCCAGGACTAGCGGGCGACACGTTCAATGAGCAGTTCTTC	CASGPGLAGDTFNEQFF
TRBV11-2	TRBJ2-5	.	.	TGTGCCAGCAGCTTAGAATACAGTCAAGAGACCCAGTACTTC	CASSLEYSQETQYF
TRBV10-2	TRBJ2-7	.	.	TGCGCCAGCATAGCCGGCGGATCCTACGAGCAGTACTTC	CASIAGGSYEQYF
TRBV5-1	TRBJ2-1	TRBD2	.	TGCGCCAGCAGCTGGAGCGGGAGCTTTAGCTCCTACAATGAGCAGTTCTTC	CASSWSGSFSSYNEQFF
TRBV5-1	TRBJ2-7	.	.	TGCGCCAGCAGCTTGAAGAGCAGCGGAGGCTCCTACGAGCAGTACTTC	CASSLKSSGGSYEQYF
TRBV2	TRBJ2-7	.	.	TGTGCCAGCAGTGTAACGGGGAACGGCTACGAGCAGTACTTC	CASSVTGNGYEQYF
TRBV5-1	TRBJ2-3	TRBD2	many	TGCGCCAGCAGTTCCCCGGCGGGAGGTACGCAGTATTTT	CASSSPAGGTQYF
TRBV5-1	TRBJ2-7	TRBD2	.	TGCGCCAGCAGCTTTACCCGGGGGGGCGACGAGCAGTACTTC	CASSFTRGGDEQYF
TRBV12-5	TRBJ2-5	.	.	TGTGCTAGTGGTTTGGCCAGGGAGACCCAGTACTTC	CASGLARETQYF
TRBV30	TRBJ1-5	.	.	TGTGCCTGGGGGTTACAGGGCCTTAGCAATCAGCCCCAGCATTTT	CAWGLQGLSNQPQHF
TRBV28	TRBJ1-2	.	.	TGTGCCAGCAGTTTAGTAGCGGCATACTATGGCTACACCTTC	CASSLVAAYYGYTF
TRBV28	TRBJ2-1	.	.	TGTGCCAGCAGTTTGGGGCAGGGGAGGCCTGCTACAATCAATGAGCAGTTCTTC	CASSLGQGRPATINEQFF
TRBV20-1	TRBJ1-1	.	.	TGCAGGCAGGGGAGGACTGAAGCTTTCTTT	CRQGRTEAFF
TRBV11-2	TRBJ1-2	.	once	TGTGCCAGCAGCTTAATTTCCGTCCCGCTCTATGGCTACACCTTC	CASSLISVPLYGYTF
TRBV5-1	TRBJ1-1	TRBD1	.	TGCGCCAGCAGCTTGCCAGGGGGAGTGAACACTGAAGCTTTCTTT	CASSLPGGVNTEAFF
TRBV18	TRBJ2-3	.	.	TGTGCCAGCTCACCTAGGAACTGGGCAGATACGCAGTATTTT	CASSPRNWADTQYF
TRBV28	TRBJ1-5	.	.	TGTGCCAGCAGTTTCCAGGGGCCTTATAGCAATCAGCCCCAGCATTTT	CASSFQGPYSNQPQHF
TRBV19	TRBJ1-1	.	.	TGTGCCAGTAATGACTTCCAGGGCTACACTGAAGCTTTCTTT	CASNDFQGYTEAFF
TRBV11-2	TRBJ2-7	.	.	TGTGCCAGCAGCTTAACGGCAGGGAAGACGTACGAGCAGTACTTC	CASSLTAGKTYEQYF
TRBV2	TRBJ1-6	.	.	TGTGCCAGCAGTGCTCGGGAACGTTCACCCCTCCACTTT	CASSARERSPLHF
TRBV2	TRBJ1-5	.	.	TGTGCCAGCAGTGTGACAGAGGATCAGCCCCAGCATTTT	CASSVTEDQPQHF